One and the same sample provided the 7 T cell receptor beta chains below, sequenced in a study of blood T cell repertoires in COVID-19. Assay used: immunoSEQ multiplex PCR; TCRdb lists only in-frame clones, some missing. In the table there are about 130,000 clones, 85% to 90% of which are singletons. Sequenced sample: peripheral blood. The receptors were gathered from a man between 70 and 80 years old with active COVID-19.

The chain recombines TRBV27 with TRBJ1-6; maybe TRBD1 (5 bases). Germline V gives CDR1 MNHEY, CDR2 SMNVEV (reference sequence). Trimming stripped 4 bases from V and 0 bases from J, with 13 bases between. CDR3 length: 17 residues. DNA of the CDR3: TGTGCCAGCAGTTCAGGGACTTTTGTCTCCTATAATTCACCCCTCCACTTT. This gives the protein CASSSGTFVSYNSPLHF.

DNA of the CDR3: TGTGCCAGTAGGCGGGGGGCCACCTACGAGCAGTACTTC. Translation gives CASRRGATYEQYF. The chain is built from TRBV19 and TRBJ2-7; TRBD2 matches at 8 bases. The trim removed 6 bases at V and 2 bases at J, leaving 3 bases unmatched. The CDR3 consists of 13 residues. CDR1 is LNHDA and CDR2 is SQIVND in the germline V gene (reference sequence).

The genes are TRBV5-1 and TRBJ2-7, with unresolved D. Per the germline V gene, CDR1 is SGHRS and CDR2 is YFSETQ. V was pared by 3 bases and J by 3 bases, with 10 bases between. The CDR3 loop spans 13 amino acids. CDR3 sequence: CASSSGGFYEQYF. In nucleotides, the CDR3 is TGCGCCAGCAGCTCAGGTGGGTTCTACGAGCAGTACTTC. The variable domain in full, completed from reference TRBV5-1 and TRBJ2-7, reads KAGVTQTPRYLIKTRGQQVTLSCSPISGHRSVSWYQQTPGQGLQFLFEYFSETQRNKGNFPGRFSGRQFSNSRSEMNVSTLELGDSALYLCASSSGGFYEQYFGPGTRLTVT.

The J gene is TRBJ1-4, the V gene TRBV28; 7 bases agree with TRBD1. With V trimmed by 5 bases and J by 4 bases, 7 bases remained unmatched. This CDR3 is 15 amino acids long. Germline V gives CDR1 MDHEN, CDR2 SYDVKM. The CDR3 protein is CASSSPAGGNEKLFF. Here the CDR3 DNA reads TGTGCCAGCAGTAGCCCGGCAGGGGGTAATGAAAAACTGTTTTTT.

The gene calls are TRBV6-5 and TRBJ1-2; unclear D gene. This CDR3 spans 13 amino acids. From germline, CDR1 is MNHEY and CDR2 SVGAGI. V was cut by 10 bases and J by 6 bases, with 18 bases left in between. The CDR3 reads CATSGSKPHGYTF. The CDR3 DNA reads as TGTGCCACCTCCGGGTCAAAACCCCATGGCTACACCTTC.

The rearrangement joins TRBV12-5 to TRBJ2-2, with 15 bases lining up with TRBD2. J was trimmed by 5 bases and V by 4 bases; bases with no gene match: 8. CDR3 length: 18 amino acids. Germline V gives CDR1 LGHNT, CDR2 FRNRAP. The CDR3 loop is CASGSGLAGGPGTGELFF. CDR3 bases: TGTGCTAGTGGTTCAGGACTAGCGGGAGGGCCTGGGACCGGGGAGCTGTTTTTT.

The chain has TRBV5-4 and TRBJ2-7; tentatively, D is TRBD1 (7 bases). In germline, CDR1 is SGHNT, CDR2 YYREEE (reference sequence). V lost 4 bases to trimming and J lost 2 bases, with 13 bases between them. The CDR3 contains 14 residues. The CDR3 DNA is TGTGCCAGCAGCGGGGGGACAGACGCCTACGAGCAGTACTTC. It translates to CASSGGTDAYEQYF.